A selection of T cell receptor beta chains follows, all from one sample in a study of T cells in Graves' hyperthyroidism and ophthalmopathy. TCRdb re-called the multiplex PCR reads through MiXCR, storing one row per CDR3 protein. The sample has about 520,000 distinct CDR3 sequences; around 20% are singletons. The sequenced sample consisted of blood. These receptors came from a man aged 18 to 30 with Graves' hyperthyroidism. Both conserved end residues are part of each CDR3. A D gene is named only where the DNA matches it firmly. The size field is filled for only some rows; it gives once, few, many or a size class.

d_gene	v_gene	j_gene	abundance	CDR3aa	CDR3nt
.	TRBV20-1	TRBJ1-5	many	CSAADGNQPQHF	TGCAGTGCAGCGGACGGGAATCAGCCCCAGCATTTT
TRBD1	TRBV20-1	TRBJ1-5	.	CSARTGTGRSNQPQHF	TGCAGTGCCCGAACGGGGACAGGCAGGAGCAATCAGCCCCAGCATTTT
.	TRBV6-1	TRBJ1-3	few	CASRVAPGNTIYF	TGTGCCAGCAGGGTGGCCCCTGGAAACACCATATATTTT
.	TRBV15	TRBJ1-5	.	CATSEGFSNQPQHF	TGTGCCACCAGCGAGGGGTTCAGCAATCAGCCCCAGCATTTT
.	TRBV28	TRBJ2-7	many	CASSSPPREQYF	TGTGCCAGCAGTTCCCCCCCCCGCGAGCAGTACTTC
.	TRBV20-1	TRBJ2-5	.	CSVGGGSTETQYF	TGCAGTGTCGGAGGGGGTAGTACGGAGACCCAGTACTTC
.	TRBV6-2/TRBV6-3	TRBJ2-7	many	CASSYSLANEQYF	TGTGCCAGCAGTTACAGTCTAGCGAACGAGCAGTACTTC
TRBD2	TRBV29-1	TRBJ2-7	many	CSVVIAGREQYF	TGCAGCGTTGTGATAGCGGGGCGCGAGCAGTACTTC
.	TRBV12-3/TRBV12-4	TRBJ1-3	.	CASSFWSVPGNTIYF	TGTGCCAGCAGTTTTTGGTCAGTCCCTGGAAACACCATATATTTT
.	TRBV20-1	TRBJ2-7	.	CSARDSISYEQYF	TGCAGTGCTCGGGACTCCATATCCTACGAGCAGTACTTC
.	TRBV5-1	TRBJ2-7	.	CASSLADDTTLWAFYEQYF	TGCGCCAGCAGCTTGGCGGATGACACTACCCTGTGGGCTTTCTACGAGCAGTACTTC
.	TRBV29-1	TRBJ1-2	few	CSADGGETGYTF	TGCAGCGCCGACGGGGGGGAAACTGGCTACACTTTC
.	TRBV7-6	TRBJ2-7	many	CASSLNPTGPPVEQYF	TGTGCCAGCAGCTTGAATCCAACAGGTCCCCCCGTCGAGCAGTACTTC
.	TRBV29-1	TRBJ1-1	.	CSVVRTVRNTEAFF	TGCAGCGTTGTTAGGACAGTTCGGAACACTGAAGCTTTCTTT
.	TRBV12-3/TRBV12-4	TRBJ1-1	many	CASSPTLHGTEAFF	TGTGCCAGCAGTCCAACCCTCCACGGCACTGAAGCTTTCTTT
.	TRBV11-1	TRBJ2-2	few	CASSSPSQRVNTGELFF	TGTGCCAGCAGCTCCCCGTCACAGAGAGTGAACACCGGGGAGCTGTTTTTT
.	TRBV6-5	TRBJ2-2	many	CASSSARSPGGELFF	TGTGCCAGCAGTTCCGCCCGTTCGCCAGGCGGGGAGCTGTTTTTT
TRBD2	TRBV28	TRBJ2-5	many	CASARGLAGVETQYF	TGTGCCAGCGCCCGGGGATTAGCGGGGGTTGAGACCCAGTACTTC
.	TRBV2	TRBJ1-1	many	CASSASLLSTEAFF	TGTGCCAGCAGCGCTTCCCTTTTGAGCACTGAAGCTTTCTTT
.	TRBV6-5	TRBJ1-3	once	CASSYSGPASGNTIYF	TGTGCCAGCAGTTACTCGGGGCCCGCCTCTGGAAACACCATATATTTT
.	TRBV20-1	TRBJ2-5	many	CSASPGLGETQYF	TGCAGTGCTAGTCCGGGACTGGGGGAGACCCAGTACTTC
.	TRBV6-2/TRBV6-3	TRBJ2-7	many	CASSYRAYEQYF	TGTGCCAGCAGTTACCGAGCGTACGAGCAGTACTTC
.	TRBV10-3	TRBJ1-1	many	CAISESRVEAFF	TGTGCCATCAGTGAGTCTCGGGTTGAAGCTTTCTTT
.	TRBV12-3/TRBV12-4	TRBJ2-7	.	CASSGGTYEQYF	TGTGCCAGCAGCGGGGGAACCTACGAGCAGTACTTC
.	TRBV6-2/TRBV6-3	TRBJ2-7	many	CASSPPAPFEQYF	TGTGCCAGCAGCCCCCCGGCACCCTTCGAGCAGTACTTC